This T cell receptor beta chain stems from a study of a mutant IDH1 vaccine in newly diagnosed glioma (dated by TCRdb to 2020 to 2023). Concerning the study at large: The 30 to 40 treated patients were roughly 60% male and around 40% female, with a mean age of roughly 40 years. Prior to enrollment, patients had been given standard therapy consisting of radiotherapy alone, temozolomide alone, or radiochemotherapy with temozolomide, with the combination given to most patients. Longitudinal TCRB deep sequencing was done for about two dozen treated patients, wherever samples were available for exploratory analyses. Peripheral blood samples were drawn at six visits, namely V03 (baseline), V05, V07, V10, V12 and V13.

The full study reports these points: Changes in the top peripheral T cell clonotypes picked up by TCRB sequencing did not appear to be linked to pseudoprogression. Immune responses induced by the vaccine were seen in 90% to 95% of patients across multiple MHC alleles. The authors noted that analyses of patient blood samples could not be reproduced because of sample limitations. Availability determined which PBMC samples were chosen for TCRB deep sequencing.

The receptor library was made with the immunoSEQ multiplex PCR assay. Rearranged TCR beta chain sequences were amplified with the hsTCRB Kit following the manufacturer's protocol. TCRB libraries were sequenced on an Illumina MiSeq. Concerning the study's data processing: Demultiplexing, trimming and gene mapping were performed with the kit vendor's proprietary platform. TCRdb provides this immuneACCESS table in a form limited to in-frame rearrangements. Some clones are lacking; in checked studies, under half of them reflect an unresolved V gene, and why the rest are absent is not known. Clone size and the V and J calls come from that table; the DNA yielded D and trimming. The sample table shows 30,000 or so clones, and 75% to 90% are seen once. In total, the top ten clones hold around 5% of the sample. The time point label on this specimen signifies: baseline, week 1 (first vaccination visit). Explained via the paper, the treatment or condition label denotes: pre-vaccination baseline after standard-of-care therapy. Newly diagnosed WHO grade 3 or 4 IDH1-mutant astrocytomas showing loss of nuclear ATRX were present in the donors. The samples were drawn from NOA16, a multicentre, single-arm, open-label phase I trial in Germany that tested a mutant IDH1 peptide vaccine in humans for the first time. Blood drawn at visit V03 was used as the baseline sample for immunogenicity testing. Genomic DNA for TCRB sequencing was extracted from EDTA blood using the DNeasy Blood and Tissue Kit.

As regards this clone: The specificity of this receptor is unknown. Qualities for individual bases were not recorded, and no much larger clone is one base off.

V lost 4 bases and J lost 1 base; the stretch between them is 14 bases long. Sequences SGDLS (CDR1) and YYNGEE (CDR2) are obtained from the germline V gene. From cysteine to phenylalanine, the CDR3 is 15 amino acids long. Only the CDR3 DNA is retained, 45 bases long and in frame from the first base. The sequence links TRBV9 to TRBJ1-1, with the D gene call left open. Sequencing was performed on PBMCs, taken from a glioma patient treated with radiotherapy, temozolomide or both. The clonotype originates from a woman aged 35 to 49 with glioma. The nucleotides read TGTGCCAGCAGCCCCTCGGGTGACGCGAACACTGAAGCTTTCTTT. It codes for CASSPSGDANTEAFF.